This T cell receptor (beta chain) emerged from a study of T cell responses to AZD1222 COVID-19 vaccine. The repertoire was sequenced with immunoSEQ multiplex PCR; TCRdb's copy has only in-frame clones and lacks some. The data contain approximately 160,000 clones, about 91% of them singletons. Study outcomes and limitations: The study sampled repertoires only after the peak T cell response. Spike was spanned by vaccine-associated CD4 TCRs, with dominance at 160-218 and 743-854. Baseline antibody screening turned up just a handful of seropositive AZD1222 recipients. Possibly, clonal diversity was underestimated; donors were largely white British and included more females.

About this clone: Its antigen is as yet unknown.

This CDR3 region has 14 residues. Trimming stripped 2 bases from V and 4 bases from J, with 11 bases between. Germline values: CDR1 SGHTA, CDR2 FQGNSA. The sample was peripheral blood, taken on day 0 of MenACWY control vaccination. This receptor was identified in an adult in good health. The V call is TRBV7-2, the J call TRBJ1-1; the D is unclear. The CDR3 nucleotides read TGTGCCAGCAGCTTACGCGGGAGAGGCACTGAAGCTTTCTTT. This codes for CASSLRGRGTEAFF.